This TCR beta chain was captured in a study of cytomegalovirus exposure and HLA in healthy donors. The primer mix had 60 Vbeta and 13 Jbeta primers. The data were produced by immunoSEQ multiplex PCR, yet TCRdb's version contains in-frame clones alone and is incomplete. The table has 140,000 or so clones, roughly 70% seen once. This CDR3 is 14 amino acids long. Per the germline V gene, CDR1 is SGHTS and CDR2 is YDEGEE. V lost 4 bases to trimming and J lost 0 bases; unmatched junction nucleotides: 3. The material sequenced was PBMCs. The chain carries TRBV5-8 and TRBJ2-7; 8 bases line up with TRBD1. The TCR sequence derives from a man aged 18 to 35 in good health and CMV-seropositive. The CDR3 sequence: CASSQDRASYEQYF. The CDR3, as DNA: TGTGCCAGCAGCCAGGACAGGGCCTCCTACGAGCAGTACTTC.